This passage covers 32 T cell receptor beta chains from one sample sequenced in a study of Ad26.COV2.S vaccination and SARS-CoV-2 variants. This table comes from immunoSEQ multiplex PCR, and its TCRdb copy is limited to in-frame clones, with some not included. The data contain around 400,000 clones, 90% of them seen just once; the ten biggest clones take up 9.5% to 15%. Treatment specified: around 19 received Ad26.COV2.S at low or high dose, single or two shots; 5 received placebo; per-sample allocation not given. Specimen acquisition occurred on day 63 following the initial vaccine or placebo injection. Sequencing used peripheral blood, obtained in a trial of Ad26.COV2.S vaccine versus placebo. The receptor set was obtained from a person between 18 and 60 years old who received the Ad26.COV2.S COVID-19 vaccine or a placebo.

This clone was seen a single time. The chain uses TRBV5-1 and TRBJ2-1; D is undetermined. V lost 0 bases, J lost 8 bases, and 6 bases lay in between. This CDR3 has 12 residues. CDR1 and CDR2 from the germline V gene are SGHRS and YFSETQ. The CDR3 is CASSLEVYEQFF. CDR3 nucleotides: TGCGCCAGCAGCTTGGAGGTCTATGAGCAGTTCTTC.

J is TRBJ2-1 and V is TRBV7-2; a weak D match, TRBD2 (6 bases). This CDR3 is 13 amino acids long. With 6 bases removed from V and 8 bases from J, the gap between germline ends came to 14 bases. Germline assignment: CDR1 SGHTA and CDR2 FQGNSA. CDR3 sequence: CASSPTSLYEQFF. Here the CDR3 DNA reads TGTGCCAGCAGTCCTACTAGCTTATATGAGCAGTTCTTC.

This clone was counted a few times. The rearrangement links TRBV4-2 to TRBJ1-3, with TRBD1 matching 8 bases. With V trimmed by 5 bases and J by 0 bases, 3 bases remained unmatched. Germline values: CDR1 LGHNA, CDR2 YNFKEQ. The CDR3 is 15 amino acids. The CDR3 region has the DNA TGTGCCAGCAGCGACACAGGGGGCTCTGGAAACACCATATATTTT. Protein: CASSDTGGSGNTIYF.

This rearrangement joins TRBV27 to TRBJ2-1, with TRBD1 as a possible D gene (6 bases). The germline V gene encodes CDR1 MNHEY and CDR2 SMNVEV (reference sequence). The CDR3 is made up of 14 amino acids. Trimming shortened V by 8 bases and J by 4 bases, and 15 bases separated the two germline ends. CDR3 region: CASSDSVGYNEQFF. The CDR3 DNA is TGTGCCAGCTCGGACAGCGTGGGTTACAATGAGCAGTTCTTC.

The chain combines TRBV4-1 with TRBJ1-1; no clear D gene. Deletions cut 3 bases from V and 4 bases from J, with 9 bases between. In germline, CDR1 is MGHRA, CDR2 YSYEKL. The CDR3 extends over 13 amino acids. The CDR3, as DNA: TGCGCCAGCAGCCACGGGGAGAGCACTGAAGCTTTCTTT. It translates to CASSHGESTEAFF.

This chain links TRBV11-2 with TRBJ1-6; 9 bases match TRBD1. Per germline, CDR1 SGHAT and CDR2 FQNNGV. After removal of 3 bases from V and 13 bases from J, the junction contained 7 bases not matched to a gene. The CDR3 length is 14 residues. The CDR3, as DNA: TGTGCCAGCAGCTTGGACAGGGGCCCTCTTCCCCTCCACTTT. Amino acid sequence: CASSLDRGPLPLHF. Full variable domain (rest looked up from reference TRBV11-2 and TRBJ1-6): EAGVAQSPRYKIIEKRQSVAFWCNPISGHATLYWYQQILGQGPKLLIQFQNNGVVDDSQLPKDRFSAERLKGVDSTLKIQPAKLEDSAVYLCASSLDRGPLPLHFGNGTRLTVT.

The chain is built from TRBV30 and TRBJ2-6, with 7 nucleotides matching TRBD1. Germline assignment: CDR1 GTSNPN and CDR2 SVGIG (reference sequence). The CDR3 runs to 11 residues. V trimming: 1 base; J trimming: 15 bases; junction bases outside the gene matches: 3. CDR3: CAWSAKGALTF. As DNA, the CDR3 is TGTGCCTGGAGTGCAAAGGGGGCCCTGACTTTC.

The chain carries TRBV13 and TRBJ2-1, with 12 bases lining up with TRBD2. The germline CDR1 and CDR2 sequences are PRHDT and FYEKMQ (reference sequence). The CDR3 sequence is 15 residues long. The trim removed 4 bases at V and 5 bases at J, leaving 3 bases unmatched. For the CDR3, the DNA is TGTGCCAGCAGCTCTAGCGGGAGGGCCCACAATGAGCAGTTCTTC. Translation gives CASSSSGRAHNEQFF. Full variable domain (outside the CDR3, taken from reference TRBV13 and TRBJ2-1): AAGVIQSPRHLIKEKRETATLKCYPIPRHDTVYWYQQGPGQDPQFLISFYEKMQSDKGSIPDRFSAQQFSDYHSELNMSSLELGDSALYFCASSSSGRAHNEQFFGPGTRLTVL.

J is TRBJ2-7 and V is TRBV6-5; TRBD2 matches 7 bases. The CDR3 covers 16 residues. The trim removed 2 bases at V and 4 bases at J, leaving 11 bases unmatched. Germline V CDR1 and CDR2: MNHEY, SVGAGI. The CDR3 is CASSYRLFGGSYEQYF. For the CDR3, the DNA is TGTGCCAGCAGTTACCGTCTTTTTGGCGGGAGTTACGAGCAGTACTTC.

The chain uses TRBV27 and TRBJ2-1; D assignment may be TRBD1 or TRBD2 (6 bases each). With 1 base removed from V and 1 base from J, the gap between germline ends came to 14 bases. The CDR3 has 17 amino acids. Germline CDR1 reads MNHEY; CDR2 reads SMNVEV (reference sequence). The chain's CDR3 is CASSLWGRESSYNEQFF. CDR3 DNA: TGTGCCAGCAGTTTATGGGGGCGGGAAAGTTCCTACAATGAGCAGTTCTTC.

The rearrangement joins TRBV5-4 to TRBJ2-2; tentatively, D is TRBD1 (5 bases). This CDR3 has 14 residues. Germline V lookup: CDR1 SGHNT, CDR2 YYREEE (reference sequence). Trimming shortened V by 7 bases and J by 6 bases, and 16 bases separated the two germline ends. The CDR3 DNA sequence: TGTGCCAGCGGCCTGACAGCTGGGGCCGGGGAGCTGTTTTTT. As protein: CASGLTAGAGELFF.

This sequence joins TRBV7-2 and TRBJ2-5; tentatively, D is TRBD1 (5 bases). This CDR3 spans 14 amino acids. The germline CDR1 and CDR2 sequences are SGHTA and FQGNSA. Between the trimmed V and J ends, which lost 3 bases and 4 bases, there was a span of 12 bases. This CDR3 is CASSFQGSTETQYF. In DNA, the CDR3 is TGTGCCAGCAGCTTCCAGGGTTCGACAGAGACCCAGTACTTC.

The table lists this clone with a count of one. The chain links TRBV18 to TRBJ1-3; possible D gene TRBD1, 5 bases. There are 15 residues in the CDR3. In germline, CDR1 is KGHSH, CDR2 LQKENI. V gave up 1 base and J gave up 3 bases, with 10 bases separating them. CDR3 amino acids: CASSPQRTFGNTIYF. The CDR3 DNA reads TGTGCCAGCTCACCACAAAGGACATTTGGAAACACCATATATTTT. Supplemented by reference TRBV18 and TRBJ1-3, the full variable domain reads NAGVMQNPRHLVRRRGQEARLRCSPMKGHSHVYWYRQLPEEGLKFMVYLQKENIIDESGMPKERFSAEFPKEGPSILRIQQVVRGDSAAYFCASSPQRTFGNTIYFGEGSWLTVV.

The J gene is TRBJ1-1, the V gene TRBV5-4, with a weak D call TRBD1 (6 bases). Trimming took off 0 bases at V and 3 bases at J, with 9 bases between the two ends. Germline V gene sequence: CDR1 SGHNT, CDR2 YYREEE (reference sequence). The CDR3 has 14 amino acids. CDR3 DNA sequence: TGTGCCAGCAGCTTGGCCACAGGGTACACTGAAGCTTTCTTT. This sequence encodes CASSLATGYTEAFF.

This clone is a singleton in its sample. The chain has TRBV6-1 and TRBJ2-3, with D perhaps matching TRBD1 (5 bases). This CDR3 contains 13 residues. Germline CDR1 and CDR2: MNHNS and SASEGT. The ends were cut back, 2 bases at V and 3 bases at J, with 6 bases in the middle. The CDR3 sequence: CASSEQGTDTQYF. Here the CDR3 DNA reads TGTGCCAGCAGTGAACAGGGTACAGATACGCAGTATTTT.

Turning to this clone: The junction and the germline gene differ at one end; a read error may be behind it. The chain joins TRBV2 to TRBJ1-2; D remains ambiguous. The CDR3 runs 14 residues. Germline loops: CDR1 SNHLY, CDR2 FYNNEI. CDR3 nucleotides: TGTGCCAGCAGCGAAGGGTCTCTCAACTATGGCTACACCTTC. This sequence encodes CASSEGSLNYGYTF. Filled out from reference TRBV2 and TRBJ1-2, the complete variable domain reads EPEVTQTPSHQVTQMGQEVILRCVPISNHLYFYWYRQILGQKVEFLVSFYNNEISEKSEIFDDQFSVERPDGSNFTLKIRSTKLEDSAMYFCASSEGSLNYGYTFGSGTRLTVV.

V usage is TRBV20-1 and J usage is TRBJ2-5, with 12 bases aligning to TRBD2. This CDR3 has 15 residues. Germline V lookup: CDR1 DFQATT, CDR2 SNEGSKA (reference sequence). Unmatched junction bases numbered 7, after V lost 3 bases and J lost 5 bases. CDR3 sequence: CSASGLAGGYETQYF. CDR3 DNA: TGCAGTGCTAGTGGTCTAGCGGGAGGGTACGAGACCCAGTACTTC.

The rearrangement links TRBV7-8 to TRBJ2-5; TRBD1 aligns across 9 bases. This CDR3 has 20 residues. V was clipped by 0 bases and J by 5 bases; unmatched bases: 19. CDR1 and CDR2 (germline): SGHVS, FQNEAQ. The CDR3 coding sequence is TGTGCCAGCAGCTTAGCGCCCCCGGGACAGGGAGGGAAGCTTCTTGAGACCCAGTACTTC. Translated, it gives CASSLAPPGQGGKLLETQYF.

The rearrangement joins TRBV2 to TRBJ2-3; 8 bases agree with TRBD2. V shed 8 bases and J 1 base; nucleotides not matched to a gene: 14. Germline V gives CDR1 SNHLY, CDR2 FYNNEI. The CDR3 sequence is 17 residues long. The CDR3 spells CASQSSPGLVRTDTQYF. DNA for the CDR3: TGTGCCAGCCAGTCGTCCCCGGGACTAGTTCGCACAGATACGCAGTATTTT.

CDR3 nucleotides: TGTGCCAGCAGTGCAGTAGCTAGCGGGAGAAATGAGCAGTTCTTC. The encoded protein is CASSAVASGRNEQFF. The V gene is TRBV9, the J gene TRBJ2-1, with 10 bases matching TRBD2. Germline V gene data show CDR1 as SGDLS and CDR2 as YYNGEE. This CDR3 has 15 amino acids. The V and J ends lost 5 bases and 7 bases, in that order; junction bases with no gene match: 9.

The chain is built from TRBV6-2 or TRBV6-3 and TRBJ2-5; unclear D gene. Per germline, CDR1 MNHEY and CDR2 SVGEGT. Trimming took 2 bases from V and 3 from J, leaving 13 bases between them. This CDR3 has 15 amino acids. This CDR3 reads CASSYEDIFEETQYF. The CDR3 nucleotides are TGTGCCAGCAGTTACGAAGACATATTTGAAGAGACCCAGTACTTC.

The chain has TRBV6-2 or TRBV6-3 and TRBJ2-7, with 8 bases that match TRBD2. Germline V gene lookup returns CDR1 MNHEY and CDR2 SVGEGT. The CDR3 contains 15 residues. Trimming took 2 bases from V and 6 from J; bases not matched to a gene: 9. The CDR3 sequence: CASSYPPGGPGEQYF. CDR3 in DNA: TGTGCCAGCAGTTACCCACCGGGAGGGCCGGGCGAGCAGTACTTC.

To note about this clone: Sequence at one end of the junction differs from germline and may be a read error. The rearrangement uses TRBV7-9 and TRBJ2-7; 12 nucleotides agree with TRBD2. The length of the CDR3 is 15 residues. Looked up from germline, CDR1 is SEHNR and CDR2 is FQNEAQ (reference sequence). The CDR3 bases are TGTGCCAGCAGCCTAGCGGGAGGGCCTTCGCACGAGCAGTACTTC. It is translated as CASSLAGGPSHEQYF.

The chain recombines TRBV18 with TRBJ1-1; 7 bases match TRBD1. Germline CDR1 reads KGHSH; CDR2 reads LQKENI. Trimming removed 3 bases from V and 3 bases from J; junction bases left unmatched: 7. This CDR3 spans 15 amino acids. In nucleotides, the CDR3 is TGTGCCAGCTCACCCCCTAACAGGGGATACACTGAAGCTTTCTTT. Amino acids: CASSPPNRGYTEAFF.

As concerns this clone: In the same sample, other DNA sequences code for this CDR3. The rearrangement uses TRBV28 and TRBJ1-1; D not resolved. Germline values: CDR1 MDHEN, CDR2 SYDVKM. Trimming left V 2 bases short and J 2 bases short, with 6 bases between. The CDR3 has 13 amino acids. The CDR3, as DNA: TGTGCCAGCAGTTTAAGGCTTAACACTGAAGCTTTCTTT. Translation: CASSLRLNTEAFF. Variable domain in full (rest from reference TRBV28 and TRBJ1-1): DVKVTQSSRYLVKRTGEKVFLECVQDMDHENMFWYRQDPGLGLRLIYFSYDVKMKEKGDIPEGYSVSREKKERFSLILESASTNQTSMYLCASSLRLNTEAFFGQGTRLTVV.

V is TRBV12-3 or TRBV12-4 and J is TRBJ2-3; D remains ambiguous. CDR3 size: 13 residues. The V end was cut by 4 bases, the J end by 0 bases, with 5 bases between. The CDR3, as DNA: TGTGCCAGCAGTTCCTTCAGCACAGATACGCAGTATTTT. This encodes CASSSFSTDTQYF.

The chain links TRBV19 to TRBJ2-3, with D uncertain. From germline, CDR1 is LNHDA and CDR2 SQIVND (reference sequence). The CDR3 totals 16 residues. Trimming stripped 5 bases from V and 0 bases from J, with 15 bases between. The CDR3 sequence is CASSWGIETSTDTQYF. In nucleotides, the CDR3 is TGTGCCAGTAGTTGGGGAATTGAGACTAGCACAGATACGCAGTATTTT. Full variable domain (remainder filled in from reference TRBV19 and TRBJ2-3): DGGITQSPKYLFRKEGQNVTLSCEQNLNHDAMYWYRQDPGQGLRLIYYSQIVNDFQKGDIAEGYSVSREKKESFPLTVTSAQKNPTAFYLCASSWGIETSTDTQYFGPGTRLTVL.

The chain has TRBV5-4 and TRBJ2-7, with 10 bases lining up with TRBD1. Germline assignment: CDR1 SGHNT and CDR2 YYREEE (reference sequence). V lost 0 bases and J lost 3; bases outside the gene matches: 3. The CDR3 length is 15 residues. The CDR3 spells CASSLGDRGIYEQYF. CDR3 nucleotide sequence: TGTGCCAGCAGCTTGGGGGACAGGGGAATCTACGAGCAGTACTTC. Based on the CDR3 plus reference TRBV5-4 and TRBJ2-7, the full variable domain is ETGVTQSPTHLIKTRGQQVTLRCSSQSGHNTVSWYQQALGQGPQFIFQYYREEENGRGNFPPRFSGLQFPNYSSELNVNALELDDSALYLCASSLGDRGIYEQYFGPGTRLTVT.

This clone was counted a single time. CDR3 sequence reads: CASSGLGFGNSPLHF. DNA of the CDR3: TGCGCCAGCAGTGGTTTGGGTTTTGGTAATTCACCCCTCCACTTT. J is TRBJ1-6 and V is TRBV10-2; D gene uncertain. The CDR3 sequence is 15 residues long. The V end lost 4 bases, the J end lost 6 bases, and 13 bases lay between the germline ends. Looked up from germline, CDR1 is WSHSY and CDR2 is SAAADI.

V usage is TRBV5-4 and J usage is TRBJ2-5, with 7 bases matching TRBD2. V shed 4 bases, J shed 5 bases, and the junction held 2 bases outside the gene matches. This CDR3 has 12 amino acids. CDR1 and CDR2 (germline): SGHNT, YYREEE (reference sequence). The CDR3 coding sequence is TGTGCCAGCAGCCGGGAGGCGGAGACCCAGTACTTC. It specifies CASSREAETQYF.

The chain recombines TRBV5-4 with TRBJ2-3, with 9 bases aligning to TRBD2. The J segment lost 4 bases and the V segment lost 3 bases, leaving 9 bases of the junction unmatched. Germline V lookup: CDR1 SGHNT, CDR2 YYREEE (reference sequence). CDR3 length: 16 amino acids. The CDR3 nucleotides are TGTGCCAGCAGCTCTGGAGGCGCGGGAGGGCCAGATACGCAGTATTTT. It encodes CASSSGGAGGPDTQYF.

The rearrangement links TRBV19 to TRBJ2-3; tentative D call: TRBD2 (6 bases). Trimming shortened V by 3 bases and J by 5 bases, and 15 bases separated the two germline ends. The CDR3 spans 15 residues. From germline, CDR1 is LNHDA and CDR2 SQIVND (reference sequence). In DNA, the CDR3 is TGTGCCAGTAGTATCTCGGGAGTAGGAGGAGATACGCAGTATTTT. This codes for CASSISGVGGDTQYF.